The clone carrying this T cell receptor beta chain was seen at least ten times. This sample was included in a study of T cells in Graves' hyperthyroidism and ophthalmopathy. Using RNA transcripts as the source, TCR beta CDR3 regions were amplified. TCR CDR3 underwent first-round RT-PCR with the HTBI primer set. TCRdb recomputed calls from the multiplex PCR reads with MiXCR, one row per CDR3 protein. The sample holds under 400,000 distinct CDR3 sequences, roughly 14% seen once. The CDR3 has 15 residues. The V and J ends lost 4 bases and 0 bases respectively, with 10 bases between them. This chain links TRBV12-3 or TRBV12-4 with TRBJ1-3; D remains unclear. The sequenced material came from blood. The sequence was obtained from a woman in her sixties with Graves' hyperthyroidism. The CDR3 DNA is TGTGCCAGCAGTTCTGAGATTAACTCTGGAAACACCATATATTTT. This codes for CASSSEINSGNTIYF.